The T cell receptor (beta chain) under discussion was sequenced for a study of blood T cells in healthy people across ages. It was with a sample-barcoded 5' primer and a J-beta primer mix that a second PCR of roughly 7 to 12 cycles was run. MiXCR, run by TCRdb on the 5' RACE reads, gives a single entry per CDR3 protein. The sample yields about 770,000 distinct CDR3 sequences, about 42% seen once. This receptor was taken from a man in his sixties in good health. The specimen was blood.

The chain's CDR3 is CASSQFGPTGANVLTF. CDR3 coding DNA: TGTGCCAGCAGTCAGTTCGGCCCCACTGGGGCCAACGTCCTGACTTTC. The chain is built from TRBV6-2 or TRBV6-3 and TRBJ2-6; D remains unclear. From germline, CDR1 is MNHEY and CDR2 SVGEGT. CDR3 length equals 16 residues. V was pared by 5 bases and J by 2 bases, with 13 bases between.